This passage covers 11 T cell receptor beta chains from one sample sequenced in a study of cytomegalovirus exposure and HLA in healthy donors. Data came from immunoSEQ multiplex PCR; TCRdb stores just in-frame clones and leaves some out. The sample contains fewer than 200,000 clones, 89% of which appear only once. The sequenced sample consisted of PBMCs. These receptors came from a man aged 18-30 years in good health and CMV-seropositive.

The V call is TRBV7-9, the J call TRBJ2-7, with 7 bases matching TRBD2. This CDR3 is 14 amino acids long. The junction had 6 bases not matched to a gene; V was cut back by 5 bases and J by 2 bases. Germline assignment: CDR1 SEHNR and CDR2 FQNEAQ (reference sequence). The DNA for the CDR3 is TGTGCCAGCAGCGTTAGCGGGCAAACCTACGAGCAGTACTTC. It translates to CASSVSGQTYEQYF.

CDR3 coding DNA: TGTGCCAGCACCCATAGAAGCTCCTACAATGAGCAGTTCTTC. This codes for CASTHRSSYNEQFF. V usage is TRBV7-2 and J usage is TRBJ2-1; D gene unclear. Germline lookup yields CDR1 SGHTA and CDR2 FQGNSA. With 7 bases removed from V and 0 bases from J, the gap between germline ends came to 10 bases. The length of the CDR3 is 14 residues.

The chain is built from TRBV9 and TRBJ2-7; D remains unclear. The CDR3 is made up of 13 amino acids. Germline assignment: CDR1 SGDLS and CDR2 YYNGEE. The ends were cut back, 0 bases at V and 5 bases at J, with 9 bases in the middle. CDR3 nucleotides: TGTGCCAGCAGCGTAGCTTCGTTTCACGAGCAGTACTTC. It codes for CASSVASFHEQYF.

This clone was seen once. V usage is TRBV15 and J usage is TRBJ2-1; 13 bases match TRBD2. V shed 1 base and J 8 bases; nucleotides not matched to a gene: 5. The CDR3 runs 16 residues. Germline V gives CDR1 LNHNV, CDR2 YYDKDF (reference sequence). The CDR3 reads CATSRGTSGRVDEQFF. DNA of the CDR3: TGTGCCACCAGCAGAGGGACTAGCGGGAGAGTCGATGAGCAGTTCTTC.

The gene calls are TRBV5-1 and TRBJ1-2; TRBD1 aligns across 8 bases. Germline CDR1 SGHRS, CDR2 YFSETQ. J was trimmed by 2 bases and V by 4 bases; bases with no gene match: 4. The CDR3 has 14 amino acids. CDR3 DNA: TGCGCCAGCAGCCTCCAGGGGGCAAACTATGGCTACACCTTC. Amino acids: CASSLQGANYGYTF.

This chain uses TRBV19 with TRBJ2-7, with D possibly being TRBD1 (7 bases). The CDR3 is 15 amino acids. CDR1 and CDR2 from the germline V gene are LNHDA and SQIVND (reference sequence). Trimming shortened V by 3 bases and J by 2 bases, and 14 bases separated the two germline ends. The CDR3 DNA sequence: TGTGCCAGTAGTATTTCCCAGGGGGGCACCTACGAGCAGTACTTC. Its translation: CASSISQGGTYEQYF.

This chain uses TRBV30 with TRBJ2-2; 7 nucleotides align to TRBD1. The CDR3 totals 16 residues. V gave up 2 bases and J gave up 1 base; unmatched junction bases: 7. Germline loops: CDR1 GTSNPN, CDR2 SVGIG (reference sequence). CDR3 loop: CAWSPPNRGNTGELFF. As DNA, the CDR3 is TGTGCCTGGAGTCCTCCGAACAGGGGGAACACCGGGGAGCTGTTTTTT.

The CDR3 protein is CASTHPPTRPYEYEQYF. The CDR3 coding sequence is TGTGCCAGTACCCACCCCCCAACTAGACCTTATGAATACGAGCAGTACTTC. The gene calls are TRBV19 and TRBJ2-7, with TRBD2 as a possible D gene (5 bases). Looked up from germline, CDR1 is LNHDA and CDR2 is SQIVND (reference sequence). There are 17 residues in the CDR3. V lost 7 bases and J 4 bases, leaving 26 bases between the germline ends.

The CDR3 reads CASSGLRRLHNEQFF. The DNA of the CDR3 is TGTGCCAGCAGTGGACTGAGACGACTCCACAATGAGCAGTTCTTC. The rearrangement uses TRBV2 and TRBJ2-1; D call uncertain. CDR3 length: 15 amino acids. From germline, CDR1 is SNHLY and CDR2 FYNNEI. The V gene lost 4 bases and the J gene lost 5 bases, with 15 bases spanning the gap. The whole variable domain, filled in from reference TRBV2 and TRBJ2-1, reads EPEVTQTPSHQVTQMGQEVILRCVPISNHLYFYWYRQILGQKVEFLVSFYNNEISEKSEIFDDQFSVERPDGSNFTLKIRSTKLEDSAMYFCASSGLRRLHNEQFFGPGTRLTVL.

The chain employs TRBV4-1 and TRBJ2-5; tentative D call: TRBD1 (6 bases). This CDR3 is 16 amino acids long. Germline V gene sequence: CDR1 MGHRA, CDR2 YSYEKL. V lost 3 bases and J 0 bases, leaving 14 bases between the germline ends. Here the CDR3 reads CASSHPGGQYQETQYF. The DNA for the CDR3 is TGCGCCAGCAGCCACCCTGGAGGACAGTACCAAGAGACCCAGTACTTC.

The V call is TRBV18, the J call TRBJ2-2; TRBD1 agrees at 8 bases. The CDR3 sequence is 15 residues long. Trimming cost V 5 bases and J 1 base; bases outside gene matches: 3. In germline, CDR1 is KGHSH, CDR2 LQKENI. CDR3 sequence reads: CASSTGTGNTGELFF. CDR3 bases: TGTGCCAGCTCAACCGGGACAGGGAACACCGGGGAGCTGTTTTTT.